Sequencing of this T cell receptor (beta chain) was carried out in a study of cytomegalovirus exposure and HLA in healthy donors. For the study at large: The Caucasian-associated ancestry cluster contained 75% to 85% of the approximately 400 genotyped donors.

Germline-derived CDR1 and CDR2 are SGHAT and FQNNGV. V lost 4 bases, J lost 7 bases, and 6 bases stayed unmatched. The length of the CDR3 is 15 residues. This PCR relied on a set of 60 Vbeta primers and 13 Jbeta primers. The table came from immunoSEQ multiplex PCR; TCRdb's copy has only in-frame clones and leaves some out. The sample gives about 190,000 clones, over 60% of which show up once; 1.1% is in the top ten. The clonotype was recovered from a woman aged 40 to 55 in good health and CMV-seronegative. The gene calls are TRBV11-2 and TRBJ2-2; 10 nucleotides line up with TRBD2. Sequencing was carried out using PBMCs. The CDR3 bases are TGTGCCAGCAGCTCAGCGGGAGGGCCAGACGGGGAGCTGTTTTTT. It translates to CASSSAGGPDGELFF. Combining the CDR3 with reference TRBV11-2 and TRBJ2-2 gives the whole variable domain EAGVAQSPRYKIIEKRQSVAFWCNPISGHATLYWYQQILGQGPKLLIQFQNNGVVDDSQLPKDRFSAERLKGVDSTLKIQPAKLEDSAVYLCASSSAGGPDGELFFGEGSRLTVL.